This T cell receptor beta chain was found in a study of T cell responses to AZD1222 COVID-19 vaccine. Study conclusions and caveats: Among those given AZD1222, only five or six were seropositive at baseline. The peak T cell response came first, and repertoires were sampled only after it. Clonal diversity was possibly underestimated, and white British individuals and females predominated among donors.

This clone appeared a few times. Its cognate antigen is unknown. The data were produced by immunoSEQ multiplex PCR, yet TCRdb's version contains in-frame clones alone and is incomplete. The sample includes more than 150,000 clones, approximately 86% of them seen just once. The CDR3 length is 12 residues. Losses at the gene ends were 2 bases for V and 13 bases for J; bases not matched to a gene: 6. Per germline, CDR1 SGHKS and CDR2 YYEKEE (reference sequence). This chain links TRBV5-5 with TRBJ1-2; 9 bases are shared with TRBD1. This sequence was found in an adult who had recovered from COVID-19. Sequenced here: peripheral blood, sampled after recovery from COVID-19. CDR3 DNA: TGTGCCAGCAGCTTATCACAGGGGGCCGTCACCTTC. This encodes CASSLSQGAVTF. Together with reference TRBV5-5 and TRBJ1-2, the CDR3 gives the full variable domain: DAGVTQSPTHLIKTRGQQVTLRCSPISGHKSVSWYQQVLGQGPQFIFQYYEKEERGRGNFPDRFSARQFPNYSSELNVNALLLGDSALYLCASSLSQGAVTFGSGTRLTVV.